Described below is a single T cell receptor beta chain sequence and its context. Its antigen remains unknown. The data were taken from a study of PD-L1 blockade in urothelial cancer. The CDR3 sequence is 16 residues long. The germline V gene has CDR1 MNHEY and CDR2 SMNVEV (reference sequence). J gave up 5 bases and V 5 bases, and 8 bases lay outside the gene matches. The study, taken as a whole, reports: In blood at 3 weeks, tumor-associated clones expanded more among patients with durable benefit.

Synthetic TCR analog templates were spiked into all PCRs individually. Sequencing was performed with immunoSEQ multiplex PCR; in TCRdb, only in-frame clones are kept and a portion is missing. The table has tens of thousands of clones, less than 90% seen once. The sample's time point: pretreatment peripheral blood. The chain is built from TRBV27 and TRBJ2-2; 10 bases align to TRBD1. This specimen consisted of PBMCs, obtained around atezolizumab (anti-PD-L1) treatment. The TCR originated in a man aged 60 to 75 with urothelial cancer. The CDR3 region is CASSSPGQGRTGELFF. In nucleotides, the CDR3 is TGTGCCAGCAGTAGCCCGGGACAGGGGAGGACCGGGGAGCTGTTTTTT.